This T cell receptor beta chain was captured in a study of T-cell reconstitution after alpha-beta-depleted transplantation in children. The germline gives CDR1 SGHRS, CDR2 YFSETQ. V gave up 3 bases and J gave up 2 bases, with 17 bases separating them. This CDR3 is 16 amino acids long. This clonotype was seen a handful of times. Preparation of the TCRbeta library used unique molecular identifiers. A single record per CDR3 protein comes from TCRdb applying MiXCR to the PCR reads. The sample has 250,000 to 350,000 distinct CDR3 sequences; more than 8% are singletons. The V call is TRBV5-1, the J call TRBJ1-1; D call uncertain. This material consisted of PBMCs from the stem cell graft donor, taken from the stem cell graft. This clonotype was obtained from a human donor who donated a stem cell graft to a child with SCID. The DNA of the CDR3 is TGCGCCAGCAGCTCCTCCTCTACCCCTTTAAACACTGAAGCTTTCTTT. Protein: CASSSSSTPLNTEAFF.